Each of the 23 T cell receptor beta chains below was sequenced from the same sample in a study of identical twins. TCRdb ran MiXCR on the 5' RACE reads and lists one entry per CDR3 protein. The sample includes roughly 690,000 distinct CDR3 sequences, approximately 6.1% seen only once; the top ten take 1.5% to 2%. Sequencing was done on a sample of naive T cells sorted from blood. These receptor sequences come from a man between 18 and 29 years old in good health.

The table lists this clonotype with a few counts. The chain carries TRBV29-1 and TRBJ1-5; D not resolved. CDR3 length: 12 amino acids. Germline CDR1 and CDR2: SQVTM and ANQGSEA. V was shortened by 7 bases and J by 4 bases, with 11 bases between the two germline ends. CDR3 in amino acids: CSGQNQNQPQHF. The CDR3 DNA follows: TGCAGCGGGCAAAATCAGAATCAGCCCCAGCATTTT.

This clonotype occurred many times. V and J are TRBV20-1 and TRBJ2-7; TRBD2 matches at 8 bases. Looked up from germline, CDR1 is DFQATT and CDR2 is SNEGSKA (reference sequence). This CDR3 contains 13 residues. The ends lost 5 bases at V and 5 bases at J; junction bases unmatched: 8. The CDR3 protein is CSAPRTSHNEQYF. The CDR3 DNA sequence: TGCAGTGCTCCCCGGACTAGCCACAACGAGCAGTACTTC.

The sample holds many counts of this clonotype. The chain uses TRBV12-3 or TRBV12-4 and TRBJ1-2; 9 bases map to TRBD1. The J segment lost 3 bases and the V segment lost 3 bases, leaving 5 bases of the junction unmatched. The CDR3 totals 15 residues. This CDR3 reads CASSFPGQGYYGYTF. The CDR3, as DNA: TGTGCCAGCAGTTTCCCTGGACAGGGGTACTATGGCTACACCTTC.

This clonotype was seen only a few times. The chain recombines TRBV6-1 with TRBJ2-5; D gene uncertain. Germline V lookup: CDR1 MNHNS, CDR2 SASEGT. CDR3 length: 15 amino acids. Trimming took 3 bases from V and 4 from J, leaving 15 bases between them. The CDR3 coding sequence is TGTGCCAGCAGTGATCAAGGCCAGTGGGGAGAGACCCAGTACTTC. Translation gives CASSDQGQWGETQYF.

This chain uses TRBV19 with TRBJ2-1; TRBD1 agrees at 7 bases. V lost 7 bases, J lost 8 bases, and 11 bases stayed unmatched. CDR1 LNHDA and CDR2 SQIVND come from the germline V gene (reference sequence). The CDR3 covers 14 residues. The CDR3 DNA reads TGTGCCAGTAAGTCTCAGGGACAGACTTATGAGCAGTTCTTC. It encodes CASKSQGQTYEQFF.

The rearrangement links TRBV15 to TRBJ2-3; 13 bases line up with TRBD2. V gave up 2 bases and J gave up 1 base; unmatched junction bases: 3. CDR1 is LNHNV and CDR2 is YYDKDF in the germline V gene (reference sequence). The CDR3 is 17 residues long. The CDR3 reads CATSRLTSGRGTDTQYF. Here the CDR3 DNA reads TGTGCCACCAGCAGACTCACTAGCGGGAGGGGCACAGATACGCAGTATTTT.

Only a few counts were recorded for this clonotype. This chain connects TRBV28 to TRBJ2-5, with TRBD2 identical over 10 bases. The germline CDR1 and CDR2 sequences are MDHEN and SYDVKM. The CDR3 spans 16 residues. V gave up 4 bases and J gave up 5 bases; unmatched junction bases: 10. CDR3 sequence: CASSSLAGGPAETQYF. In nucleotides, the CDR3 is TGTGCCAGCAGTTCCTTAGCGGGAGGCCCGGCGGAGACCCAGTACTTC.

This chain joins TRBV25-1 and TRBJ2-2; D not certain. Trimming took 7 bases from V and 3 from J, leaving 12 bases between them. Germline CDR1 and CDR2: MGHDK and SYGVNS. This CDR3 is 14 amino acids long. The CDR3 region is CASINRLHTGELFF. In DNA, the CDR3 is TGTGCCAGCATCAACAGACTTCACACCGGGGAGCTGTTTTTT.

This clonotype was found many times. This chain connects TRBV27 to TRBJ1-1; TRBD1 is a possible D gene (5 bases). The CDR3 is 14 residues long. The V end lost 3 bases, the J end lost 7 bases, and 15 bases lay between the germline ends. Germline CDR1 MNHEY, CDR2 SMNVEV (reference sequence). CDR3 bases: TGTGCCAGCAGTTTTAATTCTGGGGGGGTTGAAGCTTTCTTT. Its protein is CASSFNSGGVEAFF.

The CDR3 DNA reads as TGCGCCAGCAGTCATCGAACATGGGGTTCCGAGCAGTACGTC. The encoded protein is CASSHRTWGSEQYV. The chain carries TRBV23-1 and TRBJ2-7; D uncertain. TRBV23-1 is labeled an ORF, and its function is uncertain. V lost 3 bases to trimming and J lost 6 bases, with 15 bases between them. The CDR3 loop spans 14 amino acids.

This clonotype came up a few times. This chain uses TRBV15 with TRBJ2-2; D possibly matches TRBD1 or TRBD2 (5 bases each). Germline values: CDR1 LNHNV, CDR2 YYDKDF (reference sequence). Deletions cut 4 bases from V and 6 bases from J, with 18 bases between. This CDR3 has 16 residues. The CDR3 spells CATSKPGPTVSGELFF. In DNA, the CDR3 is TGTGCCACCAGCAAGCCGGGACCGACAGTTTCCGGGGAGCTGTTTTTT.

This clonotype was observed a handful of times. The V call is TRBV15, the J call TRBJ2-5, with no clear D. The CDR3 has 16 residues. The germline V gene encodes CDR1 LNHNV and CDR2 YYDKDF (reference sequence). Trimming removed 4 bases at V and 3 bases at J, with 18 bases between. The CDR3 reads CATSILGNQVKETQYF. For the CDR3, the DNA is TGTGCCACCAGCATACTTGGAAATCAGGTTAAAGAGACCCAGTACTTC.

The table lists this clonotype with a few counts. The V and J genes are TRBV15 and TRBJ2-5; D ambiguous. The CDR3 length is 15 residues. Deletions cut 1 base from V and 0 bases from J, with 9 bases between. Germline V gives CDR1 LNHNV, CDR2 YYDKDF (reference sequence). This chain's CDR3 is CATSRVVDYQETQYF. The CDR3 DNA follows: TGTGCCACCAGCAGAGTTGTGGATTACCAAGAGACCCAGTACTTC.

The chain has TRBV20-1 and TRBJ2-5; 7 bases align to TRBD2. The CDR3 loop spans 16 amino acids. The V segment lost 3 bases and the J segment 5 bases; nucleotides outside the gene matches: 15. CDR1 DFQATT and CDR2 SNEGSKA come from the germline V gene (reference sequence). CDR3 sequence reads: CSARDPASGPMETQYF. In nucleotides, the CDR3 is TGCAGTGCTAGGGATCCCGCTAGCGGACCCATGGAGACCCAGTACTTC.

This chain uses TRBV12-5 with TRBJ2-1, with 10 bases fitting TRBD2. J lost 8 bases, V lost 1 base, and 8 bases had no gene match. Germline CDR1 is LGHNT and CDR2 is FRNRAP. This CDR3 contains 16 residues. The CDR3 bases are TGTGCTAGTGGTTTGGGATCTAGCGGGAGTGTACATGAGCAGTTCTTC. Its protein is CASGLGSSGSVHEQFF.

The V call is TRBV18, the J call TRBJ2-7, with 11 bases aligning to TRBD2. CDR1 is KGHSH and CDR2 is LQKENI in the germline V gene. The CDR3 has 15 residues. The trim removed 4 bases at V and 5 bases at J, leaving 7 bases unmatched. CDR3 sequence: CASSQSSGRIHEQYF. CDR3 bases: TGTGCCAGCTCACAGTCTAGCGGGAGGATCCACGAGCAGTACTTC.

This clonotype turned up a few times. This chain links TRBV5-1 with TRBJ2-5; 10 nucleotides align to TRBD2. The CDR3 contains 16 residues. V lost 0 bases and J lost 1; bases outside the gene matches: 3. Looked up from germline, CDR1 is SGHRS and CDR2 is YFSETQ. CDR3 coding DNA: TGCGCCAGCAGCTTGGGTAGCGGGAGGCTCCAAGAGACCCAGTACTTC. It codes for CASSLGSGRLQETQYF.

This clonotype was seen many times. V is TRBV29-1 and J is TRBJ1-1; D is possibly TRBD1 (5 bases). V gave up 6 bases and J gave up 0 bases, with 11 bases separating them. The CDR3 extends over 13 amino acids. Germline CDR1 and CDR2: SQVTM and ANQGSEA. The CDR3 region is CSVGRVLNTEAFF. CDR3 in DNA: TGCAGCGTGGGGCGAGTACTGAACACTGAAGCTTTCTTT.

This clonotype appeared a few times. V usage is TRBV7-9 and J usage is TRBJ2-3, with D possibly TRBD2 on 5 matching bases. Trimming left V 1 base short and J 3 bases short, with 14 bases between. Germline V gene lookup returns CDR1 SEHNR and CDR2 FQNEAQ (reference sequence). CDR3 length: 16 amino acids. The CDR3 nucleotides read TGTGCCAGCAGCTTAGTCGTGGGAGTGAGGACAGATACGCAGTATTTT. This sequence encodes CASSLVVGVRTDTQYF. Full variable domain (missing parts from reference TRBV7-9 and TRBJ2-3): DTGVSQNPRHKITKRGQNVTFRCDPISEHNRLYWYRQTLGQGPEFLTYFQNEAQLEKSRLLSDRFSAERPKGSFSTLEIQRTEQGDSAMYLCASSLVVGVRTDTQYFGPGTRLTVL.

This clonotype occurred many times. This chain joins TRBV6-1 and TRBJ2-2; the D call may be TRBD1 or TRBD2 (7 bases each). Trimming shortened V by 5 bases and J by 4 bases, and 17 bases separated the two germline ends. The CDR3 loop spans 16 amino acids. Germline loops: CDR1 MNHNS, CDR2 SASEGT. The CDR3 DNA sequence: TGTGCCAGCAGTCAGGGGGGGGCCGTGAGCACCGGGGAGCTGTTTTTT. It codes for CASSQGGAVSTGELFF.

This clonotype was seen more than once but under ten times. The chain carries TRBV6-5 and TRBJ1-4; D may be TRBD1 (5 bases). The V and J ends lost 3 bases and 10 bases respectively, with 15 bases between them. The CDR3 is made up of 14 amino acids. Germline assignment: CDR1 MNHEY and CDR2 SVGAGI. Here the CDR3 reads CASSYEGEGGKLFF. In nucleotides, the CDR3 is TGTGCCAGCAGTTATGAAGGGGAAGGTGGAAAACTGTTTTTT.

The chain combines TRBV7-2 with TRBJ2-1; 7 bases align to TRBD2. The CDR3 covers 16 residues. The V gene's germline CDR1 is SGHTA and CDR2 FQGNSA. The V segment lost 5 bases and the J segment 8 bases; nucleotides outside the gene matches: 15. The CDR3 loop is CASSTGGRWLRDEQFF. The CDR3 DNA follows: TGTGCCAGCAGCACCGGGGGGAGGTGGCTTAGGGATGAGCAGTTCTTC.

This clonotype was counted only a few times. The rearrangement uses TRBV7-8 and TRBJ1-5, with 7 bases identical to TRBD1. V lost 5 bases and J lost 7; bases outside the gene matches: 11. The length of the CDR3 is 15 residues. Germline CDR1 is SGHVS and CDR2 is FQNEAQ. CDR3 in DNA: TGTGCCAGCAGCGGAGGAAACAGGGGAAGGCAGCCCCAGCATTTT. Protein product: CASSGGNRGRQPQHF.